This T cell receptor (beta chain) was observed in a study of cytomegalovirus exposure and HLA in healthy donors. Findings of the study overall: CMV serostatus was the only immune exposure information that was available. In a later analysis, CMV-associated beta chains were mostly HLA-associated, it appeared. Cytomegalovirus-associated TCR beta chains were listed, numbering approximately 150.

A word on this clone: Its antigen is currently unknown.

PCR amplification relied on 60 Vbeta primers (plus 13 Jbeta primers). Profiling relied on immunoSEQ multiplex PCR, and the TCRdb table lists in-frame clones only, not all of them. The data show about 120,000 clones, with 75% to 90% seen just once and approximately 8.8% held by the top ten. The sample was PBMCs. The sequence was collected from a female donor in good health and CMV-seropositive.

The CDR3 sequence: CASVPGGRDGELFF. The DNA of the CDR3 is TGTGCCAGTGTTCCCGGGGGGAGGGACGGGGAGCTGTTTTTT. The rearrangement uses TRBV28 and TRBJ2-2; 7 nucleotides align to TRBD2. There are 14 residues in the CDR3. J gave up 7 bases and V 9 bases, and 11 bases lay outside the gene matches. From germline, CDR1 is MDHEN and CDR2 SYDVKM.